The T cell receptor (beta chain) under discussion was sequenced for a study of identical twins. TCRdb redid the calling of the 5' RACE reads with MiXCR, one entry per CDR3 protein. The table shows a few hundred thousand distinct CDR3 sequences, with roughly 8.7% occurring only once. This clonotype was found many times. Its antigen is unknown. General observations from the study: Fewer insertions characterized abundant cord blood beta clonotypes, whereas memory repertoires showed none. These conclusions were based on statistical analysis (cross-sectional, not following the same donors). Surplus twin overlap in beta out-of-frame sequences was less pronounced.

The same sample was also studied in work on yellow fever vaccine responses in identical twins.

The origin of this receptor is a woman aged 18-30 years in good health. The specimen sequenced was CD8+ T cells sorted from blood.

CDR3 loop: CASSPRPLHF. The CDR3 DNA reads TGTGCCAGCAGCCCCCGGCCCCTCCACTTT. The genes are TRBV7-9 and TRBJ1-6; no clear D. The CDR3 sequence is 10 residues long. Germline V CDR1 and CDR2: SEHNR, FQNEAQ (reference sequence). Trimming removed 5 bases at V and 13 bases at J, with 6 bases between.